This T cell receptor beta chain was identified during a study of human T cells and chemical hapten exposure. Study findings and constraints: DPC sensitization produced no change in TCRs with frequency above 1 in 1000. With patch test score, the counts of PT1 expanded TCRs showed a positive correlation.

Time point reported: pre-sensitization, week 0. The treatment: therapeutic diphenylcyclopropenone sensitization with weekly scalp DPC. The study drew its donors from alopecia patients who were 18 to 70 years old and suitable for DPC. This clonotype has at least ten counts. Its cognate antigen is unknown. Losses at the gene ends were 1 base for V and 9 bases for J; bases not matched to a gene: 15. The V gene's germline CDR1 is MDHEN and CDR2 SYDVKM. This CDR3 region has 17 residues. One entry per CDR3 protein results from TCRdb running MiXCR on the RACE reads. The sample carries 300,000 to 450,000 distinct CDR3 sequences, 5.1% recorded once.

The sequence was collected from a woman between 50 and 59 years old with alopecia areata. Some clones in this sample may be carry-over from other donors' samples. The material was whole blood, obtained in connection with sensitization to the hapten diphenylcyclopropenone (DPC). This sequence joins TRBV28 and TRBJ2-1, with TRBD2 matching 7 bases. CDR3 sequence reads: CASSLYPRGEGLLEQFF. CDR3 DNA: TGTGCCAGCAGTTTATACCCCAGAGGGGAGGGCCTCCTTGAGCAGTTCTTC.